Each of the 22 T cell receptor beta chains below was sequenced from the same sample in a study of T cell responses to AZD1222 COVID-19 vaccine. Here immunoSEQ multiplex PCR was the method, and the copy in TCRdb shows in-frame clones only, minus some. The sample has roughly 70,000 clones, about nine tenths seen once. The sequences come from peripheral blood, collected 28 days after the second dose of the MenACWY control vaccine. The receptors here all came from an adult who received the MenACWY meningococcal vaccine as a control.

The rearrangement joins TRBV7-6 to TRBJ2-1; D is perhaps TRBD1 or TRBD2 (9 bases each). The CDR3 runs to 16 residues. From germline, CDR1 is SGHVS and CDR2 FNYEAQ. V was shortened by 8 bases and J by 4 bases, with 21 bases between the two germline ends. CDR3 protein: CASATGGGRAYNEQFF. The CDR3 coding sequence is TGTGCCAGCGCTACAGGGGGCGGGAGGGCTTACAATGAGCAGTTCTTC. Drawing the rest from reference TRBV7-6 and TRBJ2-1, the complete variable domain is GAGVSQSPRYKVTKRGQDVALRCDPISGHVSLYWYRQALGQGPEFLTYFNYEAQQDKSGLPNDRFSAERPEGSISTLTIQRTEQRDSAMYRCASATGGGRAYNEQFFGPGTRLTVL.

The chain uses TRBV18 and TRBJ2-5, with 9 bases aligning to TRBD1. The CDR3 is made up of 13 amino acids. V shed 8 bases, J shed 4 bases, and the junction held 5 bases outside the gene matches. Germline V lookup: CDR1 KGHSH, CDR2 LQKENI. The CDR3 nucleotides are TGTGCCAGCACGGGACAGGGTTCAGAGACCCAGTACTTC. This sequence encodes CASTGQGSETQYF.

This clone is medium-sized by share. V is TRBV4-1 and J is TRBJ2-3; D might be TRBD2 (7 bases). Trimming removed 1 base from V and 3 bases from J, with 14 bases in between. This CDR3 region has 16 residues. The V gene's germline CDR1 is MGHRA and CDR2 YSYEKL. CDR3 loop: CASSQGNGGQTDTQYF. The CDR3 DNA sequence: TGCGCCAGCAGCCAAGGAAACGGGGGGCAGACAGATACGCAGTATTTT.

The V and J genes are TRBV15 and TRBJ1-2; D not certain. CDR1 is LNHNV and CDR2 is YYDKDF in the germline V gene (reference sequence). V lost 3 bases and J 2 bases, leaving 7 bases between the germline ends. The CDR3 covers 13 residues. The CDR3 loop reads CATSSRKNYGYTF. DNA for the CDR3: TGTGCCACCAGCAGCAGGAAGAACTATGGCTACACCTTC.

The DNA of the CDR3 is TGTGCCACCAGTGAGGGTAGGGCTCCCCGGGACAATGAGCAGTTCTTC. Protein: CATSEGRAPRDNEQFF. The chain joins TRBV24-1 to TRBJ2-1; no clear D. The CDR3 is 16 amino acids. CDR1 KGHDR and CDR2 SFDVKD come from the germline V gene. The germline V and J ends were trimmed by 4 bases and 5 bases, with 17 bases remaining between them.

The rearrangement links TRBV28 to TRBJ2-4; the match to TRBD2 covers 8 bases. This CDR3 spans 14 amino acids. V was clipped by 3 bases and J by 13 bases; unmatched bases: 11. CDR1 is MDHEN, CDR2 SYDVKM, per germline. This CDR3 is CASSFGVGTRAQYF. The CDR3 DNA is TGTGCCAGCAGTTTTGGGGTGGGGACTAGGGCACAGTACTTC. Filled out from reference TRBV28 and TRBJ2-4, the complete variable domain reads DVKVTQSSRYLVKRTGEKVFLECVQDMDHENMFWYRQDPGLGLRLIYFSYDVKMKEKGDIPEGYSVSREKKERFSLILESASTNQTSMYLCASSFGVGTRAQYFGAGTRLSVL.

V is TRBV4-3 and J is TRBJ2-7; 14 bases agree with TRBD2. This CDR3 comprises 16 residues. The germline V gene has CDR1 LGHNA and CDR2 YSLEER. Unmatched junction bases numbered 3, after V lost 1 base and J lost 4 bases. The CDR3 loop is CASSQGLAGGMYEQYF. CDR3 nucleotides: TGCGCCAGCAGCCAAGGACTAGCGGGAGGGATGTACGAGCAGTACTTC.

This clone has more than one count but fewer than ten. The chain couples TRBV6-1 to TRBJ1-5; D gene unclear. The germline V gene encodes CDR1 MNHNS and CDR2 SASEGT. The CDR3 has 15 amino acids. The germline V and J ends were trimmed by 2 bases and 4 bases, with 12 bases remaining between them. This CDR3 reads CASSESRDGNQPQHF. CDR3 bases: TGTGCCAGCAGTGAAAGCCGGGATGGGAATCAGCCCCAGCATTTT.

V gene TRBV29-1 combines with J gene TRBJ1-1, with 9 nucleotides matching TRBD1. The CDR3 sequence is 13 residues long. Per the germline V gene, CDR1 is SQVTM and CDR2 is ANQGSEA. The trim removed 7 bases at V and 1 base at J, leaving 4 bases unmatched. The CDR3 here is CSAKGQGNTEAFF. The CDR3 DNA reads TGCAGCGCCAAGGGACAGGGGAACACTGAAGCTTTCTTT.

This chain joins TRBV30 and TRBJ1-2; D perhaps matches TRBD1 (5 bases). This CDR3 has 13 amino acids. Germline CDR1 reads GTSNPN; CDR2 reads SVGIG (reference sequence). Trimming left V 8 bases short and J 9 bases short, with 22 bases between. The CDR3 is CAGTGTDFSSYTF. In DNA, the CDR3 is TGTGCCGGAACCGGGACGGACTTCTCTAGCTACACCTTC.

This chain joins TRBV24-1 and TRBJ2-5; D call uncertain. The CDR3 totals 11 residues. The V end was cut by 9 bases, the J end by 2 bases, with 6 bases between. CDR1 and CDR2 from the germline V gene are KGHDR and SFDVKD. As DNA, the CDR3 is TGTGCCACCGAAGCGCAAGAGACCCAGTACTTC. The encoded protein is CATEAQETQYF.

J is TRBJ2-3 and V is TRBV28, with D possibly called TRBD1 or TRBD2 (7 bases each). Deletions cut 1 base from V and 8 bases from J, with 19 bases between. The CDR3 has 16 amino acids. CDR1 and CDR2 from the germline V gene are MDHEN and SYDVKM. The CDR3 nucleotides are TGTGCCAGCAGTTTATTTGGCGGGAGAGGGGGCGGTACGCAGTATTTT. The encoded protein is CASSLFGGRGGGTQYF.

V gene TRBV18 combines with J gene TRBJ2-1; the D gene is possibly TRBD2 (5 bases). The V and J ends lost 0 bases and 9 bases respectively, with 12 bases between them. The CDR3 is made up of 14 amino acids. Germline V gene lookup returns CDR1 KGHSH and CDR2 LQKENI. The CDR3 DNA reads TGTGCCAGCTCACCACCTGGTCCCGCGGGTGAGCAGTTCTTC. It codes for CASSPPGPAGEQFF.

The rearrangement links TRBV9 to TRBJ2-7; D unresolved. This CDR3 comprises 15 residues. The ends were cut back, 0 bases at V and 0 bases at J, with 10 bases in the middle. Germline V gene data show CDR1 as SGDLS and CDR2 as YYNGEE. The CDR3 here is CASSVGVGTSYEQYF. The CDR3 coding sequence is TGTGCCAGCAGCGTAGGTGTCGGAACCTCCTACGAGCAGTACTTC.

The chain links TRBV6-1 to TRBJ2-1, with unresolved D. Germline CDR1 is MNHNS and CDR2 is SASEGT. Trimming removed 1 base from V and 0 bases from J, with 7 bases in between. This CDR3 comprises 15 residues. The CDR3 here is CASSEDSGSYNEQFF. The CDR3 nucleotides read TGTGCCAGCAGTGAAGATTCAGGCTCCTACAATGAGCAGTTCTTC.

The chain links TRBV6-5 to TRBJ1-2; 7 nucleotides align to TRBD1. Trimming removed 2 bases from V and 0 bases from J; junction bases left unmatched: 3. Germline assignment: CDR1 MNHEY and CDR2 SVGAGI. The CDR3 has 15 residues. The CDR3 region has the DNA TGTGCCAGCAGTTACGGGACAGCCTCTAACTATGGCTACACCTTC. This sequence encodes CASSYGTASNYGYTF.

The rearrangement joins TRBV21-1 to TRBJ1-4. TRBV21-1 is a pseudogene locus. This CDR3 contains 12 residues. As DNA, the CDR3 is TGTGCCAGCAGCAAAGACGTCCCCGGGCTGTTTTTT. Its protein is CASSKDVPGLFF.

A note on this clone: No DNA is shown, since the ends of the CDR3 on it are uncertain; the CDR3 is the one TCRdb lists. V is TRBV21-1 and J is TRBJ1-5; the table gives TRBD1 as D, unverified against the DNA. TRBV21-1 is assigned pseudogene status. The CDR3 adds up to 15 amino acids, both ends counted. CDR3 residues: CASSKFGTGNQPQHF.

V and J are TRBV29-1 and TRBJ1-5; no clear D gene. CDR1 is SQVTM, CDR2 ANQGSEA, per germline. The CDR3 extends over 12 amino acids. Trimming left V 8 bases short and J 3 bases short, with 11 bases between. CDR3 sequence (DNA): TGCAGCATAGGCGGGCACAATCAGCCCCAGCATTTT. It translates to CSIGGHNQPQHF.

This chain connects TRBV7-9 to TRBJ2-5; 10 positions match TRBD1. The CDR3 extends over 19 amino acids. The ends lost 4 bases at V and 5 bases at J; junction bases unmatched: 19. Germline V CDR1 and CDR2: SEHNR, FQNEAQ (reference sequence). CDR3 loop: CASSSTPGTGAGTGETQYF. The CDR3 DNA is TGTGCCAGCAGCTCTACTCCCGGGACAGGGGCCGGCACCGGGGAGACCCAGTACTTC.

J is TRBJ1-5 and V is TRBV24-1; a possible D gene is TRBD1 (5 bases). Trimming stripped 9 bases from V and 10 bases from J, with 18 bases between. The CDR3 sequence is 13 residues long. CDR1 and CDR2 from the germline V gene are KGHDR and SFDVKD. The CDR3 loop reads CATSRGPGGPQHF. Written as DNA, the CDR3 is TGTGCCACCTCCCGCGGCCCCGGGGGTCCCCAGCATTTT.

The chain uses TRBV5-1 and TRBJ2-1; 8 nucleotides agree with TRBD2. The V segment lost 4 bases and the J segment 6 bases; nucleotides outside the gene matches: 9. Germline V gene lookup returns CDR1 SGHRS and CDR2 YFSETQ. The CDR3 totals 15 residues. CDR3 protein: CASSPKRTSSNEQFF. The CDR3, as DNA: TGCGCCAGCAGCCCGAAGCGGACTAGCAGCAATGAGCAGTTCTTC.